The rows below give T cell receptor beta chains drawn from one sample of a study of T cell changes during pregnancy in multiple sclerosis. Assay: immunoSEQ multiplex PCR; the TCRdb copy retains only in-frame clones and omits some. The sample includes roughly 110,000 clones, around 92% of them seen just once. The sequencing used peripheral blood, collected after pregnancy. The receptors originated from a female donor with multiple sclerosis, enrolled in a pregnancy study. CDR3s include the opening cysteine and the closing phenylalanine or tryptophan. Each record gives: V gene, J gene, D gene, clone size, CDR3 DNA, CDR3 protein. The D gene is left open where the match is weak. Not all rows give a size; the values are once, few, many and, for expanded clones, a class.

v_gene: TRBV2; j_gene: TRBJ2-2; d_gene: .; abundance: .; CDR3nt: TGTGCCAGCAAAGCCCCTAGTCAGCAGAACACCGGGGAGCTGTTTTTT; CDR3aa: CASKAPSQQNTGELFF
v_gene: TRBV6-1; j_gene: TRBJ2-5; d_gene: .; abundance: .; CDR3nt: TGTGCCAGCAGTGAAGGCGGAAACCAAGGGGCCGAGACCCAGTACTTC; CDR3aa: CASSEGGNQGAETQYF
v_gene: TRBV6-5; j_gene: TRBJ1-6; d_gene: .; abundance: .; CDR3nt: TGTGCCAGCAGTTACTGGGAGAGCGGTAATTCACCCCTCCACTTT; CDR3aa: CASSYWESGNSPLHF
v_gene: TRBV9; j_gene: TRBJ1-1; d_gene: .; abundance: few; CDR3nt: TGTGCCAGCAGCCCGCGGGGGGATTGGACTGAAGCTTTCTTT; CDR3aa: CASSPRGDWTEAFF
v_gene: TRBV28; j_gene: TRBJ2-1; d_gene: TRBD2; abundance: .; CDR3nt: TGTGCCAGCAGTCGTACTAGCGGGAGGTACAATGAGCAGTTCTTC; CDR3aa: CASSRTSGRYNEQFF
v_gene: TRBV9; j_gene: TRBJ1-5; d_gene: .; abundance: .; CDR3nt: TGTGCCAGCAGCGTAGACGGCGTCAGGCAGCCCCAGCATTTT; CDR3aa: CASSVDGVRQPQHF
v_gene: TRBV27; j_gene: TRBJ2-7; d_gene: TRBD2; abundance: .; CDR3nt: TGTGCCAGCAGTTGGGGAAATTATAGAGGACTAGCGGGGCCCTACGAGCAGTACTTC; CDR3aa: CASSWGNYRGLAGPYEQYF
v_gene: TRBV7-8; j_gene: TRBJ2-7; d_gene: TRBD2; abundance: .; CDR3nt: TGTGCCAGCAGCTTAGGCGGGGGGGCCTACGAGCAGTACTTC; CDR3aa: CASSLGGGAYEQYF
v_gene: TRBV11-3; j_gene: TRBJ2-7; d_gene: TRBD2; abundance: .; CDR3nt: TGTGCCAGCAGCCTGACTAGCGCGTCCTACGAGCAGTACTTC; CDR3aa: CASSLTSASYEQYF
v_gene: TRBV6-5; j_gene: TRBJ2-7; d_gene: TRBD2; abundance: .; CDR3nt: TGTGCCAGCAGTTACTCGACTAGCGGGAGCTCCTACGAGCAGTACTTC; CDR3aa: CASSYSTSGSSYEQYF
v_gene: TRBV6-5; j_gene: TRBJ1-2; d_gene: TRBD1; abundance: once; CDR3nt: TGTGCCAGCAGGCGAGGACAGGGGGTACTCTATGGCTACACCTTC; CDR3aa: CASRRGQGVLYGYTF
v_gene: TRBV18; j_gene: TRBJ1-2; d_gene: .; abundance: few; CDR3nt: TGTGCCAGCTCACCAAGTGACAGGACTAACTATGGCTACACCTTC; CDR3aa: CASSPSDRTNYGYTF
v_gene: TRBV30; j_gene: TRBJ1-5; d_gene: TRBD1; abundance: few; CDR3nt: TGTGCCTGGAGTGGACAGGGCGGTGGTCAGCCCCAGCATTTT; CDR3aa: CAWSGQGGGQPQHF
v_gene: TRBV28; j_gene: TRBJ2-1; d_gene: TRBD1; abundance: .; CDR3nt: TGTGCCAGCAGTCAACGGGTTGTCCGACAGGGGGGGATTCTAGGTGAGCAGTTCTTC; CDR3aa: CASSQRVVRQGGILGEQFF
v_gene: TRBV6-1; j_gene: TRBJ1-1; d_gene: .; abundance: few; CDR3nt: TGTGCCAGCACCCTGATCAGGGGAAACACTGAAGCTTTCTTT; CDR3aa: CASTLIRGNTEAFF
v_gene: TRBV2; j_gene: TRBJ1-1; d_gene: .; abundance: .; CDR3nt: TGTGCCAGCAGTGTACAGGGGAACACTGAAGCTTTCTTT; CDR3aa: CASSVQGNTEAFF